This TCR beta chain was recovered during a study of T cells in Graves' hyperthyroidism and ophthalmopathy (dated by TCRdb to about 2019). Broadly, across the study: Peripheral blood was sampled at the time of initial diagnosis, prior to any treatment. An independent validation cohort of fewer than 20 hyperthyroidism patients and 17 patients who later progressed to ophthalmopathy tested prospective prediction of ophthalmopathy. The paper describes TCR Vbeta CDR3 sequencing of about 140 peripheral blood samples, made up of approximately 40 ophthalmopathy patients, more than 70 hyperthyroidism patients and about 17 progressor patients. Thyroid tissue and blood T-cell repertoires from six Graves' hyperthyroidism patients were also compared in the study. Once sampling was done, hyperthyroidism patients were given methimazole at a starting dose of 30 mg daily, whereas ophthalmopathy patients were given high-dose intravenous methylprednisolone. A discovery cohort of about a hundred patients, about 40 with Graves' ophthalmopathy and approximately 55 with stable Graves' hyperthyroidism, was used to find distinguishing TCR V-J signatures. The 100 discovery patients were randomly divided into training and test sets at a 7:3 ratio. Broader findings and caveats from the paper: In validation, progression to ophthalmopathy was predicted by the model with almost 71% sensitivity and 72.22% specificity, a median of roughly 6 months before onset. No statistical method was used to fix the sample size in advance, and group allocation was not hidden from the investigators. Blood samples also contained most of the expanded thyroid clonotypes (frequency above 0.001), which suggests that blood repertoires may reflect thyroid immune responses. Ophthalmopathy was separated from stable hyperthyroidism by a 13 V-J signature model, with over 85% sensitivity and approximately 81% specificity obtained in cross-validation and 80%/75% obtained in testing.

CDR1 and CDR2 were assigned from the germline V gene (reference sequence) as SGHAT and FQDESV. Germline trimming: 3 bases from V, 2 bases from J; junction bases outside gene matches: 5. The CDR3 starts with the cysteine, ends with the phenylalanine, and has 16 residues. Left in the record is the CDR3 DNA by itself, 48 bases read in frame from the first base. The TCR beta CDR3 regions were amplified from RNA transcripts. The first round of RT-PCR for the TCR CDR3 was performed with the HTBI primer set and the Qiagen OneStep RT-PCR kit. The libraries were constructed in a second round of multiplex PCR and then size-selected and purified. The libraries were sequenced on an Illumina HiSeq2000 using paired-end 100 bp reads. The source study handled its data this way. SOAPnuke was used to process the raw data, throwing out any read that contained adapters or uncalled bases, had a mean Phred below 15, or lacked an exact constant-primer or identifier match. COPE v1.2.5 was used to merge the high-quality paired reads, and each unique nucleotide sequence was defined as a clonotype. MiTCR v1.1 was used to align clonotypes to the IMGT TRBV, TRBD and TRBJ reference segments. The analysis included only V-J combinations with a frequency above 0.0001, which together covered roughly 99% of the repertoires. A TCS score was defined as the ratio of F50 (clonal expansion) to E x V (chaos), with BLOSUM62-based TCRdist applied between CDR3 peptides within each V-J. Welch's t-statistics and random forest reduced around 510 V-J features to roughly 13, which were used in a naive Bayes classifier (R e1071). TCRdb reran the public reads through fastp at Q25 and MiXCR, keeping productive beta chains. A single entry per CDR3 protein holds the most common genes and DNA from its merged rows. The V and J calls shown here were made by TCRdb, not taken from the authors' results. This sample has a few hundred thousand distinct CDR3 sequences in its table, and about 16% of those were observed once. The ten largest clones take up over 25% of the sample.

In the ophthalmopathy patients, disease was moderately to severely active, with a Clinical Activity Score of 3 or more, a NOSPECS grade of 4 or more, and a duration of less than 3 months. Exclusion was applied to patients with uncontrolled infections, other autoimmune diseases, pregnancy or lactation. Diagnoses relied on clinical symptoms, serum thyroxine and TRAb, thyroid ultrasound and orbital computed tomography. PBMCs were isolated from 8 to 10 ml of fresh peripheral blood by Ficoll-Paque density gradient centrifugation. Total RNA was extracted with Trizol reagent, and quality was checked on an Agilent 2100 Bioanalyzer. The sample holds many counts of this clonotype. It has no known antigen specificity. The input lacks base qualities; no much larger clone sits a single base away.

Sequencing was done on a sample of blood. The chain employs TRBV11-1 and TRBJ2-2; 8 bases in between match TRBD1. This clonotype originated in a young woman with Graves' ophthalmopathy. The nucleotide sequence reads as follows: TGTGCCAGCAGCTTCGGTCAGGGGGCCAACACCGGGGAGCTGTTTTTT. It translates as CASSFGQGANTGELFF.